The T cell receptor (beta chain) under discussion was sequenced for a study of a mutant IDH1 vaccine in newly diagnosed glioma. For the study at large: Most had both radiotherapy and temozolomide beforehand; others had only one.

Libraries were prepared by immunoSEQ multiplex PCR; TCRdb keeps only in-frame clonotypes and omits some of them. The profile shows approximately 52,000 clones, about three quarters of them singletons. Germline V gives CDR1 MNHEY, CDR2 SMNVEV (reference sequence). CDR3 size: 14 residues. The V and J ends lost 2 bases and 0 bases respectively, with 7 bases between them. General study findings and limits: Top peripheral T cell clonotype shifts appeared unrelated to pseudoprogression.

Time point specified: baseline, week 1 (first vaccination visit). The treatment is: pre-vaccination baseline after standard-of-care therapy. This clone occurred once. What it binds is not known. This chain connects TRBV27 to TRBJ1-1; D not resolved. The sample was PBMCs, taken from a glioma patient treated with radiotherapy, temozolomide or both. The sequence derives from a woman between 40 and 55 years old with glioma. The CDR3 nucleotides read TGTGCCAGCAGTTTAGGGATGATGAACACTGAAGCTTTCTTT. This translates into CASSLGMMNTEAFF.